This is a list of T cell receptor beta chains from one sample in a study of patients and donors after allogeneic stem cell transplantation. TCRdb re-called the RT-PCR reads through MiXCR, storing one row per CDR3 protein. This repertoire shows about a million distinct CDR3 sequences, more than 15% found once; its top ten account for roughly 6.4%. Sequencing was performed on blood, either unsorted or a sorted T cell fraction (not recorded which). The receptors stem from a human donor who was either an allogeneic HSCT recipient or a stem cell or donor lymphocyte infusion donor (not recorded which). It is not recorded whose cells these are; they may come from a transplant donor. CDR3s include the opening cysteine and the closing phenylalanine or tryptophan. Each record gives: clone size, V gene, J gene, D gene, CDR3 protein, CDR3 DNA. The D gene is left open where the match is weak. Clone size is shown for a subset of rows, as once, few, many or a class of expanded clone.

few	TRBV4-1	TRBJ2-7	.	CASSRVGVPQNTYEQYF	TGCGCCAGCAGCCGAGTAGGTGTACCCCAGAACACCTACGAGCAGTACTTC
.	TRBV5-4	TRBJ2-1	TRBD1	CASTSKDRYYNEQFF	TGTGCCAGCACCTCCAAGGACAGGTACTACAATGAGCAGTTCTTC
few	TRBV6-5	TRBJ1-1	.	CASSYSRGVGISLAFF	TGTGCCAGCAGTTACTCGAGAGGGGTAGGAATAAGCTTGGCTTTCTTT
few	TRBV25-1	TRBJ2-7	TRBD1	CASSVLRDRAYEQYF	TGTGCCAGCAGTGTACTCAGGGACAGGGCTTACGAGCAGTACTTC
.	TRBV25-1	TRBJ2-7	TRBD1	CASTLGTGVEQYF	TGTGCCAGCACCCTCGGGACAGGGGTCGAGCAGTACTTC
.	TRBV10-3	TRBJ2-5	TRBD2	CASSAGRGQETQYF	TGTGCCTCCTCCGCGGGGAGGGGCCAAGAGACCCAGTACTTC
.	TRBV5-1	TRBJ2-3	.	CASSFYGGPDTQYF	TGCGCCAGCAGCTTCTACGGGGGGCCCGATACGCAGTATTTT
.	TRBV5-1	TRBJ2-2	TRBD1	CASSLEGTGGTGELFF	TGCGCCAGCAGCTTGGAAGGGACAGGTGGGACCGGGGAGCTGTTTTTT
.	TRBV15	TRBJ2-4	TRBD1	CATSETGGVSKNIQYF	TGTGCCACCAGCGAAACAGGGGGTGTCTCCAAAAACATTCAGTACTTC
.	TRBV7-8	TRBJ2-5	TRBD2	CASSLSRRSLAGGQETQYF	TGTGCCAGCAGCCTTAGTCGGAGGTCACTAGCGGGGGGGCAAGAGACCCAGTACTTC
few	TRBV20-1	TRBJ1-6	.	CSARDSEDLSYNSPLHF	TGCAGTGCTAGAGATTCAGAGGACCTCTCCTATAATTCACCCCTCCACTTT
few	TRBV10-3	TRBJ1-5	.	CAISDGGIQDSNSNQPQHF	TGTGCCATCAGTGATGGGGGCATACAAGATTCTAATAGCAATCAGCCCCAGCATTTT
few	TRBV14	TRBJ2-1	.	CASSQYGREQFF	TGTGCCAGCAGCCAATACGGCCGCGAGCAGTTCTTC
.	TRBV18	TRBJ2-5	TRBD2	CASSPLLGGGGETQYF	TGTGCCAGCTCACCACTTCTAGGTGGGGGGGGAGAGACCCAGTACTTC
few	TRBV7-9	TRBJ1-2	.	CASTWGESGYTF	TGTGCCAGCACGTGGGGGGAGAGCGGCTACACCTTC
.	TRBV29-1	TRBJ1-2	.	CSVEEGPLLNYGYTF	TGCAGCGTTGAAGAGGGACCCCTATTGAACTATGGCTACACCTTC
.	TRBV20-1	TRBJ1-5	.	CSAKQGEQPQHF	TGCAGTGCTAAACAGGGTGAGCAGCCCCAGCATTTT
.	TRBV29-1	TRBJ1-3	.	CSVDIGNTIYF	TGCAGCGTTGACATAGGAAACACCATATATTTT
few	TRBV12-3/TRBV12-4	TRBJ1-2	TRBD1	CASSRPGQGLRGYTF	TGTGCCAGCAGCAGACCTGGACAGGGACTTCGTGGCTACACCTTC
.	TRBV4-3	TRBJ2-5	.	CASSQEFGGQETQYF	TGCGCCAGCAGCCAAGAGTTCGGCGGACAAGAGACCCAGTACTTC
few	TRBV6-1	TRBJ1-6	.	CASSELQGLNSPLHF	TGTGCCAGCAGTGAATTGCAGGGATTAAATTCACCCCTCCACTTT
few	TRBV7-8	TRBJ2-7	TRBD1	CASSLVAGRGPSEQYF	TGTGCCAGCAGCTTAGTTGCTGGCAGGGGGCCGAGTGAGCAGTACTTC
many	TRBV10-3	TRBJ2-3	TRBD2	CAISSTSGGKTDTQYF	TGTGCCATCAGTTCGACTAGCGGGGGTAAAACAGATACGCAGTATTTT
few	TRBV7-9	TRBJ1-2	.	CASSHSDGRNYGYTF	TGTGCCAGCAGCCACTCGGATGGAAGGAACTATGGCTACACCTTC
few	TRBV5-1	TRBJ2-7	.	CASSLARVPSYEQYF	TGCGCCAGCAGCTTGGCGCGGGTACCCTCCTACGAGCAGTACTTC
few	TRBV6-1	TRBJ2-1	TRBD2	CASSLQRGGRNEQFF	TGTGCCAGCAGCCTCCAGCGGGGTGGTCGTAATGAGCAGTTCTTC
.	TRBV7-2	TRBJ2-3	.	CASSWISDTQYF	TGTGCCAGCAGCTGGATCTCGGATACGCAGTATTTT
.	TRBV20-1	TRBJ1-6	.	CSARIGGEGNSPLHF	TGCAGTGCTAGAATTGGTGGGGAGGGTAATTCACCCCTCCACTTT
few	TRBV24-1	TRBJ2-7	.	CATSGEAYEQYF	TGTGCCACCAGCGGGGAAGCCTACGAGCAGTACTTC
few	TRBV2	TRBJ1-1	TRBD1	CASGGQGRGTEAFF	TGTGCCAGCGGCGGACAGGGTCGGGGAACTGAAGCTTTCTTT
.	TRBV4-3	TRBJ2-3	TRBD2	CASSQEASGASTDTQYF	TGCGCCAGCAGCCAAGAGGCTAGCGGGGCGAGCACAGATACGCAGTATTTT
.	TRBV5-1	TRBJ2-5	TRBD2	CASSSGTSGAETQYF	TGCGCCAGCAGCTCCGGGACTAGCGGGGCGGAGACCCAGTACTTC
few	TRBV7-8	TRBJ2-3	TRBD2	CASSQGTSGGVRTQYF	TGTGCCAGCAGCCAAGGGACTAGCGGGGGAGTACGTACGCAGTATTTT
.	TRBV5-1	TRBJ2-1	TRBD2	CASSLISGSGRLYNEQFF	TGCGCCAGCAGCTTGATAAGTGGTAGCGGGAGGCTCTACAATGAGCAGTTCTTC
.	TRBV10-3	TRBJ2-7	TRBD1	CAINRDRDDEQYF	TGTGCCATCAACCGGGACAGGGATGACGAGCAGTACTTC
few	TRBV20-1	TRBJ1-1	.	CSASEPGHKNTEAFF	TGCAGTGCTAGTGAACCGGGACATAAGAACACTGAAGCTTTCTTT
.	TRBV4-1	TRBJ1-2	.	CASSQPSPRSGGYTF	TGCGCCAGCAGCCAGCCATCCCCCCGATCTGGTGGCTACACCTTC